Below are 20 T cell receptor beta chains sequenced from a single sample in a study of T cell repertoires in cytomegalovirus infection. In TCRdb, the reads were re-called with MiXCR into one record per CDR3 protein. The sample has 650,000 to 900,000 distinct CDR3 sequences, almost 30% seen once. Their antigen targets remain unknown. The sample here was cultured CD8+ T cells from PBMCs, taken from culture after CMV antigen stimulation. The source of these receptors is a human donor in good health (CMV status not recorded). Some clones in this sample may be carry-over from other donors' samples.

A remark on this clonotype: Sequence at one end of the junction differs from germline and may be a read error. The CDR3 reads CTTSGSGGETQYF. DNA of the CDR3: TGTACCACCAGTGGGTCAGGGGGGGAGACCCAGTACTTC. The chain has TRBV24-1 and TRBJ2-5, with D possibly matching TRBD1 (7 bases). Germline lookup yields CDR1 KGHDR and CDR2 SFDVKD. The CDR3 runs to 13 residues.

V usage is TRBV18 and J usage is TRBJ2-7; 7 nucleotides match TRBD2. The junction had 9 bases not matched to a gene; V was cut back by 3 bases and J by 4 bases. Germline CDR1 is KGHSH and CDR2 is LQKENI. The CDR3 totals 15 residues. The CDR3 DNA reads TGTGCCAGCTCACCCCCTTTAGGGACTACGTACGAGCAGTACTTC. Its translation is CASSPPLGTTYEQYF.

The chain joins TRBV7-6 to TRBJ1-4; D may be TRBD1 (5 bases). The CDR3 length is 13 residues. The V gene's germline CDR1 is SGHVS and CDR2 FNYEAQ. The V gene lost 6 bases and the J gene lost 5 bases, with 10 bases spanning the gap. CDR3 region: CASRFGGNEKLFF. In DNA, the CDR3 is TGTGCCAGCAGATTTGGGGGGAATGAAAAACTGTTTTTT. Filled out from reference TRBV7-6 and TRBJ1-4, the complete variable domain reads GAGVSQSPRYKVTKRGQDVALRCDPISGHVSLYWYRQALGQGPEFLTYFNYEAQQDKSGLPNDRFSAERPEGSISTLTIQRTEQRDSAMYRCASRFGGNEKLFFGSGTQLSVL.

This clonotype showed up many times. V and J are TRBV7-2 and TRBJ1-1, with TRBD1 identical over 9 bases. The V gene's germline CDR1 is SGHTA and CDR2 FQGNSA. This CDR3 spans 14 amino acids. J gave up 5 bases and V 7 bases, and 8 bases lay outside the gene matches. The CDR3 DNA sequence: TGTGCCAGCACCCCGGACAGGGGATCGACTGAAGCTTTCTTT. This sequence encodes CASTPDRGSTEAFF.

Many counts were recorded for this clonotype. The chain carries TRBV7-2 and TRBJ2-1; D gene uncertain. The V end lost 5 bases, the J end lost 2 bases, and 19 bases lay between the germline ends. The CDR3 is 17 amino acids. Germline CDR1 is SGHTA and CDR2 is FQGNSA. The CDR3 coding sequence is TGTGCCAGCAGCCCCAGGTCGGTCTCCTGGCCCTACAATGAGCAGTTCTTC. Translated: CASSPRSVSWPYNEQFF.

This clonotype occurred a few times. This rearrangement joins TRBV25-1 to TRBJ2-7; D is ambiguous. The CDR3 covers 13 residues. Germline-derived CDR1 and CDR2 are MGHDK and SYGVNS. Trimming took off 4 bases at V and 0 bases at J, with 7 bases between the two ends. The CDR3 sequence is CASSGKGSYEQYV. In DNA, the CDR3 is TGTGCCAGCAGTGGGAAGGGCTCCTACGAGCAGTACGTC.

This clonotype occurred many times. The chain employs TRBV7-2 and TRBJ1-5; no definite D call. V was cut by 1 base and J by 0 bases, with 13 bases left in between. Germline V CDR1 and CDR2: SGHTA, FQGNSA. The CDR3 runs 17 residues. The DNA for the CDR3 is TGTGCCAGCAGCTTAGTCTGGACGCAGGATAGCAATCAGCCCCAGCATTTT. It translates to CASSLVWTQDSNQPQHF.

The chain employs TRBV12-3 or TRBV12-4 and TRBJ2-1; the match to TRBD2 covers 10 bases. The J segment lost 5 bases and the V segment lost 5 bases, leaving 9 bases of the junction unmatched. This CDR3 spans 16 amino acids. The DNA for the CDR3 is TGTGCCAGCAGTACGCAAGCGGGGGGGCCCGACAATGAGCAGTTCTTC. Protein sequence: CASSTQAGGPDNEQFF.

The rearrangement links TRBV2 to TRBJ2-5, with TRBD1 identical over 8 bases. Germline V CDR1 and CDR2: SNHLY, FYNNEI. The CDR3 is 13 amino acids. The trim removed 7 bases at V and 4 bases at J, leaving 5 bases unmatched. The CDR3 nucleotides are TGTGCCAGCACAGGGGGCGAGGGAGAGACCCAGTACTTC. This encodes CASTGGEGETQYF.

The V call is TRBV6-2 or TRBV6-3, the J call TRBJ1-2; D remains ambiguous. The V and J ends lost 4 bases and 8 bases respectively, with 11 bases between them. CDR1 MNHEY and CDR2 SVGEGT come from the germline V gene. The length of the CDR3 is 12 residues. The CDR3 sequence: CASSSSLTGYTF. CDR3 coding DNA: TGTGCCAGCAGTTCCTCCCTAACGGGCTACACCTTC.

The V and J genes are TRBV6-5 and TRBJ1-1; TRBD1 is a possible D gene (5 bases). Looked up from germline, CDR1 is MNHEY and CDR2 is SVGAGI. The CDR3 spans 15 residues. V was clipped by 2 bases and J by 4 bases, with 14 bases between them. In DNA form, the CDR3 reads TGTGCCAGCAGTTACGGTCGGGGGGTAGGCACTGAAGCTTTCTTT. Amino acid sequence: CASSYGRGVGTEAFF.

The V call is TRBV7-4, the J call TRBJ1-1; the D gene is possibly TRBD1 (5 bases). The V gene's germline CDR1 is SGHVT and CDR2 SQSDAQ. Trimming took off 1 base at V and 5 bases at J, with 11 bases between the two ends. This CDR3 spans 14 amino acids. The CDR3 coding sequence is TGTGCCAGCAGCTTAGACCCGGGACGGACTGAAGCTTTCTTT. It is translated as CASSLDPGRTEAFF.

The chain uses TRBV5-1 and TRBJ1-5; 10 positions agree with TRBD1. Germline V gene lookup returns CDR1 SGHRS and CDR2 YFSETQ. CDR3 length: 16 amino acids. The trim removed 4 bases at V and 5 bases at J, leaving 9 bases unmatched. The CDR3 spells CASSAGTGEGYQPQHF. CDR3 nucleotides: TGCGCCAGCAGCGCCGGGACAGGGGAGGGGTATCAGCCCCAGCATTTT. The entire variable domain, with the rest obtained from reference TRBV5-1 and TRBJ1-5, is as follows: KAGVTQTPRYLIKTRGQQVTLSCSPISGHRSVSWYQQTPGQGLQFLFEYFSETQRNKGNFPGRFSGRQFSNSRSEMNVSTLELGDSALYLCASSAGTGEGYQPQHFGDGTRLSIL.

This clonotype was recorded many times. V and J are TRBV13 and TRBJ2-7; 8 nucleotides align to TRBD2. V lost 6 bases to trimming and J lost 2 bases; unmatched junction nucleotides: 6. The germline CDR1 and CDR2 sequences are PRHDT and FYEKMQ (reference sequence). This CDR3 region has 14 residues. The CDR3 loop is CASRLGGATYEQYF. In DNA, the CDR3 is TGTGCCAGCAGACTCGGGGGGGCTACCTACGAGCAGTACTTC.

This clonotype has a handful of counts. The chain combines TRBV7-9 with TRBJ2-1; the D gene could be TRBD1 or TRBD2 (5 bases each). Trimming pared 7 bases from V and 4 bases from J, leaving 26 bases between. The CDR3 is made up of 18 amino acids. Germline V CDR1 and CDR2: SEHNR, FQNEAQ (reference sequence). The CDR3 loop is CASITLRGLMIPYNEQFF. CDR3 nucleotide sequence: TGTGCCAGCATCACCCTACGGGGCTTAATGATCCCTTACAATGAGCAGTTCTTC.

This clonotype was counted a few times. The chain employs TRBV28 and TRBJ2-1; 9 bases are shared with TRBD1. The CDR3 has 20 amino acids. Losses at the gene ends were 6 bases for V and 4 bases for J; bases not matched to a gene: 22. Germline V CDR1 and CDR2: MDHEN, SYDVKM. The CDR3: CASRRQWGTGFGKMYNEQFF. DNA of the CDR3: TGTGCCAGCAGGCGCCAGTGGGGGACAGGGTTTGGTAAAATGTACAATGAGCAGTTCTTC.

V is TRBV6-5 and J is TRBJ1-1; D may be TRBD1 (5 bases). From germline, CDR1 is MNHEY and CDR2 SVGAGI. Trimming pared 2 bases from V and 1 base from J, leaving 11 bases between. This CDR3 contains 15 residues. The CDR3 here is CASSYQSGQNTEAFF. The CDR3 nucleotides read TGTGCCAGCAGTTACCAAAGCGGACAGAACACTGAAGCTTTCTTT.

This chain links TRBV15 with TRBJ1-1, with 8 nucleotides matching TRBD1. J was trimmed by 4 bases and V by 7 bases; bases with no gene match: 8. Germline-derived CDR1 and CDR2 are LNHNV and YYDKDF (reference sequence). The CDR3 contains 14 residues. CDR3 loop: CATTQGALGTEAFF. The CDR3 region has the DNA TGTGCCACCACCCAGGGGGCGCTTGGCACTGAAGCTTTCTTT.

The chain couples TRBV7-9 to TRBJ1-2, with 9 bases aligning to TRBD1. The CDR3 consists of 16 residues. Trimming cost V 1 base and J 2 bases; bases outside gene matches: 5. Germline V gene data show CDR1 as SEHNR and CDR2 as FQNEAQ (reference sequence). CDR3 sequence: CASSLGQGDLNYGYTF. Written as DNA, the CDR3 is TGTGCCAGCAGCTTAGGACAGGGGGACTTGAACTATGGCTACACCTTC. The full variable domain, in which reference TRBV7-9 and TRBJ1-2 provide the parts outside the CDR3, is DTGVSQNPRHKITKRGQNVTFRCDPISEHNRLYWYRQTLGQGPEFLTYFQNEAQLEKSRLLSDRFSAERPKGSFSTLEIQRTEQGDSAMYLCASSLGQGDLNYGYTFGSGTRLTVV.

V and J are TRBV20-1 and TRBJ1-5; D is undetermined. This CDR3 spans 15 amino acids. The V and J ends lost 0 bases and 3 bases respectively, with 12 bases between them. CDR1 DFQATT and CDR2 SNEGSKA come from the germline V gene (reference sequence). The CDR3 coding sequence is TGCAGTGCTAGAGAGCGGATTTCGTACAATCAGCCCCAGCATTTT. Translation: CSARERISYNQPQHF.